This T cell receptor (beta chain) was obtained from a study of tumor-infiltrating lymphocytes in primary liver carcinoma. RNA was extracted from whole blood without cell sorting, alongside germline DNA. The CDR3 covers 13 residues. Per germline, CDR1 SGHAT and CDR2 FQNNGV. Trimming removed 2 bases from V and 1 base from J, with 3 bases in between. A constant-region primer primed TCR beta cDNA synthesis from 500 to 550 ng of total RNA. For TCR beta, libraries were produced by three nested multiplex PCR rounds using slightly modified ARM-PCR. TRBV1-TRBV30 forward primers paired with a C-beta reverse primer drove the first two PCR rounds, about 10 cycles each. TCRdb passed the multiplex PCR reads through MiXCR, listing each CDR3 protein once. The table records about 200,000 distinct CDR3 sequences, 65% of them present only once. The sample holds many counts of this clonotype. Antigen unknown. Whole-study findings and limits: Whereas tumor region pairs overlapped more, tumor-adjacent and tumor-blood pairs overlapped less.

The sample comprised peripheral blood. This receptor was identified in a woman aged 55-70 years with primary liver carcinoma and hepatitis B virus infection. This chain uses TRBV11-2 with TRBJ1-3; D gene uncertain. CDR3 residues: CASSLRSGNTIYF. The DNA for the CDR3 is TGTGCCAGCAGCTTAAGGTCTGGAAACACCATATATTTT.